These 15 T cell receptor beta chains originate from one sample sequenced in a study of blood T cell repertoires in COVID-19. The repertoire was sequenced with immunoSEQ multiplex PCR; TCRdb's copy has only in-frame clones and lacks some. Counted here are about 90,000 clones, more than 70% occurring once; the ten biggest clones make up approximately 17%. Sequenced material: peripheral blood. The receptors stem from a human donor in a cohort sampled during active COVID-19.

The J gene is TRBJ1-5, the V gene TRBV5-1; a weak D match, TRBD1 (5 bases). This CDR3 comprises 13 residues. V was shortened by 2 bases and J by 5 bases, with 8 bases between the two germline ends. Germline-derived CDR1 and CDR2 are SGHRS and YFSETQ. CDR3 amino acids: CASSFVGDQPQHF. The CDR3 region has the DNA TGCGCCAGCAGCTTCGTAGGGGATCAGCCCCAGCATTTT.

The chain is built from TRBV3-1 (or the pseudogene TRBV3-2) and TRBJ2-2; maybe TRBD2 (6 bases). Deletions cut 5 bases from V and 7 bases from J, with 20 bases between. Germline-derived CDR1 and CDR2 are LGHDT and YNNKEL (reference sequence). This CDR3 has 16 residues. In nucleotides, the CDR3 is TGTGCCAGCAGCTCTCGACTAGTCGGGCAGGGCGGGGAGCTGTTTTTT. This encodes CASSSRLVGQGGELFF.

The chain couples TRBV15 to TRBJ2-3; 9 bases line up with TRBD1. The V and J ends lost 5 bases and 1 base, in that order; junction bases with no gene match: 7. Germline CDR1 is LNHNV and CDR2 is YYDKDF (reference sequence). The CDR3 loop spans 16 amino acids. The CDR3 region is CATSGRGQGRTDTQYF. In DNA form, the CDR3 reads TGTGCCACCAGCGGCAGGGGACAGGGCCGCACAGATACGCAGTATTTT.

This chain joins TRBV10-3 and TRBJ2-1; TRBD1 matches at 10 bases. Germline-derived CDR1 and CDR2 are ENHRY and SYGVKD. J lost 6 bases, V lost 2 bases, and 7 bases had no gene match. The CDR3 runs to 16 residues. The DNA for the CDR3 is TGTGCCATCAGTGAGAGAGTAGGGACAGGGGTCAATGAGCAGTTCTTC. Protein product: CAISERVGTGVNEQFF.

CDR3: CASSLRAGGNQPQHF. DNA of the CDR3: TGTGCCAGCAGCTTGCGGGCGGGGGGCAATCAGCCCCAGCATTTT. The rearrangement joins TRBV5-6 to TRBJ1-5; a possible D gene is TRBD1 (5 bases). CDR3 length: 15 amino acids. V was trimmed by 1 base and J by 2 bases, leaving 10 bases between them. Germline-derived CDR1 and CDR2 are SGHDT and YYEEEE.

This chain joins TRBV5-1 and TRBJ2-1; unclear D gene. V was trimmed by 2 bases and J by 1 base, leaving 10 bases between them. Per the germline V gene, CDR1 is SGHRS and CDR2 is YFSETQ. This CDR3 is built from 15 residues. CDR3 DNA sequence: TGCGCCAGCAGCTTAGAGGCCGGGTCCTACAATGAGCAGTTCTTC. Its protein is CASSLEAGSYNEQFF.

This sequence joins TRBV4-1 and TRBJ1-1; D is unclear. V was pared by 6 bases and J by 4 bases, with 12 bases between. Germline CDR1 and CDR2: MGHRA and YSYEKL. The CDR3 runs 13 residues. The CDR3 protein is CASSQTVATEAFF. CDR3 in DNA: TGCGCCAGCAGTCAAACGGTAGCCACTGAAGCTTTCTTT.

This clone appeared once. The CDR3 DNA sequence: TGTGCCAGCAGTTTAACTTACAGGCACCCCTCCTACGAGCAGTACTTC. Protein: CASSLTYRHPSYEQYF. The genes are TRBV6-5 and TRBJ2-7; a weak D match, TRBD1 (5 bases). Germline values: CDR1 MNHEY, CDR2 SVGAGI. The length of the CDR3 is 16 residues. Deletions cut 4 bases from V and 0 bases from J, with 16 bases between.

The gene calls are TRBV11-2 and TRBJ2-5; D possibly corresponds to TRBD2 (6 bases). V shed 0 bases and J shed 4 bases, with 12 bases lying between them. The CDR3 runs to 15 residues. Germline CDR1 is SGHAT and CDR2 is FQNNGV. The CDR3 nucleotides are TGTGCCAGCAGCTTAGACCTACTAGCTCGAGAGACCCAGTACTTC. Amino acid sequence: CASSLDLLARETQYF.

The V gene is TRBV4-3, the J gene TRBJ1-6; 8 bases agree with TRBD1. The ends lost 1 base at V and 2 bases at J; junction bases unmatched: 4. CDR3 length: 17 residues. Per the germline V gene, CDR1 is LGHNA and CDR2 is YSLEER. CDR3: CASSQGTGKTYNSPLHF. The CDR3 DNA reads as TGCGCCAGCAGCCAAGGGACAGGGAAGACCTATAATTCACCCCTCCACTTT.

The chain recombines TRBV12-5 with TRBJ1-2; D is undetermined. The V gene lost 1 base and the J gene lost 7 bases, with 10 bases spanning the gap. The CDR3 extends over 13 amino acids. Germline V CDR1 and CDR2: LGHNT, FRNRAP. CDR3: CASGLAGAPGYTF. DNA of the CDR3: TGTGCTAGTGGTTTGGCCGGAGCCCCTGGCTACACCTTC.

The chain is built from TRBV5-6 and TRBJ1-5; no reliable D call. Germline CDR1 SGHDT, CDR2 YYEEEE. V was trimmed by 1 base and J by 6 bases, leaving 14 bases between them. CDR3 length: 15 amino acids. Written as DNA, the CDR3 is TGTGCCAGCAGCTTGTTCACCCTAGGAACTCAGCCCCAGCATTTT. It yields the protein CASSLFTLGTQPQHF.

In regard to this clone: The same CDR3 can be traced to other DNA sequences in this sample. V is TRBV6-5 and J is TRBJ2-2; 9 positions agree with TRBD1. CDR1 MNHEY and CDR2 SVGAGI come from the germline V gene. The CDR3 totals 14 residues. J lost 4 bases, V lost 7 bases, and 4 bases had no gene match. CDR3 loop: CASTKDRGTGELFF. In nucleotides, the CDR3 is TGTGCCAGCACCAAGGACAGGGGCACCGGGGAGCTGTTTTTT.

This clone was recorded a few times. The V call is TRBV9, the J call TRBJ2-7; TRBD2 matches 10 bases. CDR3 length: 15 amino acids. V gave up 0 bases and J gave up 5 bases; unmatched junction bases: 5. Germline lookup yields CDR1 SGDLS and CDR2 YYNGEE. The CDR3 DNA reads as TGTGCCAGCAGCGTAGACGTAGCGGGGGGCCACGAGCAGTACTTC. It codes for CASSVDVAGGHEQYF.

This chain uses TRBV30 with TRBJ1-4; D possibly corresponds to TRBD1 (5 bases). V lost 1 base and J 10 bases, leaving 10 bases between the germline ends. This CDR3 is 12 amino acids long. Germline-derived CDR1 and CDR2 are GTSNPN and SVGIG (reference sequence). This chain's CDR3 is CAWSATQGKLFF. CDR3 coding DNA: TGTGCCTGGAGTGCCACCCAGGGAAAACTGTTTTTT.